There are many counts of the clone carrying this T cell receptor (beta chain). Its antigen is unidentified. TCR beta cDNA libraries had unique molecular identifiers. TCRdb fed the PCR reads into MiXCR, producing one record per CDR3 protein. Of hundreds of thousands of distinct CDR3 sequences in the sample, roughly 27% were seen once. This sample is drawn from a study of post-analysis software for immune sequencing data. In the study overall: Clinical courses comprised relapsing-remitting, secondary progressive and progressive-relapsing multiple sclerosis. General study points: In patients, about 5 TRBV segments were more frequent than in controls, with TRBV5-6, TRBV5-1 and TRBV20-1 among them. Controls significantly exceeded multiple sclerosis patients in normalized Chao1 diversity.

Trimming removed 5 bases from V and 7 bases from J, with 12 bases in between. The CDR3 has 13 amino acids. Looked up from germline, CDR1 is SEHNR and CDR2 is FQNEAQ (reference sequence). Material: blood. J is TRBJ2-1 and V is TRBV7-9, with no clear D. The sequence derives from a girl aged 10-17 years with multiple sclerosis. The CDR3 region is CASSRPGVNEQFF. CDR3 nucleotides: TGTGCCAGCAGCCGTCCTGGGGTGAATGAGCAGTTCTTC.